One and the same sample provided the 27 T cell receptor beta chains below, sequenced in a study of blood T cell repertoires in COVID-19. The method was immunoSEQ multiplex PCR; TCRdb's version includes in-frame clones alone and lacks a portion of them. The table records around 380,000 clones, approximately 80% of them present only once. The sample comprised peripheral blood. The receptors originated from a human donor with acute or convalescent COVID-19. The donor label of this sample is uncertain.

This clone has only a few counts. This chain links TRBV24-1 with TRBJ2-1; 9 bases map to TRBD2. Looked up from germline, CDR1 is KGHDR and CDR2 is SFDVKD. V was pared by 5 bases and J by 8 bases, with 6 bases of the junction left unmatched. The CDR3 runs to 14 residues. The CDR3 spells CATSGTSGPYEQFF. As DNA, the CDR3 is TGTGCCACCAGTGGAACTAGCGGGCCTTATGAGCAGTTCTTC.

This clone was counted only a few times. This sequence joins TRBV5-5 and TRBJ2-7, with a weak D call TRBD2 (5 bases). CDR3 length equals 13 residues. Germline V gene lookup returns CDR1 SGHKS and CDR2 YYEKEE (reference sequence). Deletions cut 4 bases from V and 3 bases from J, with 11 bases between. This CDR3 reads CASSVSRVYEQYF. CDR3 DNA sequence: TGTGCCAGCAGCGTCTCGAGGGTCTACGAGCAGTACTTC.

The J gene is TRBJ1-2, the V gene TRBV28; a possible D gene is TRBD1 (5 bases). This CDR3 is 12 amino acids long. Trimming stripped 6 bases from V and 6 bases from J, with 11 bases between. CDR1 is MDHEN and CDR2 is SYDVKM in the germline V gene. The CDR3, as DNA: TGTGCCAGCAGAACATTACAGGATGGCTACACCTTC. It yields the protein CASRTLQDGYTF.

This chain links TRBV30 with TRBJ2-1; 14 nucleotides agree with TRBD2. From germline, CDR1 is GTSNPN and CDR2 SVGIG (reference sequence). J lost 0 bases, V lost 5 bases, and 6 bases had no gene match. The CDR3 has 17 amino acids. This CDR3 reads CAWARLAGGSSYNEQFF. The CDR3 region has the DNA TGTGCCTGGGCCCGACTAGCGGGGGGGAGCTCCTACAATGAGCAGTTCTTC.

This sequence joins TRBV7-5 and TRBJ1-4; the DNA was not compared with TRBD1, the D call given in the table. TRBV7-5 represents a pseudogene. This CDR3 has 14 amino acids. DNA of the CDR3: TGTGTCAGAAGCTCAGGGGACAGGGTTGAAAAACTGTTTTTT. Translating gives CVRSSGDRVEKLFF.

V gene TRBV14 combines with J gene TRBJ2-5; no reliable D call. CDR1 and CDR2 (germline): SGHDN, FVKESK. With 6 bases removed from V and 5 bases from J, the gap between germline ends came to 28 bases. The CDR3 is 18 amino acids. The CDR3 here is CASSFGEKTLRSTETQYF. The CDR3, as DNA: TGTGCCAGCAGTTTTGGAGAGAAGACCTTGAGGTCTACGGAGACCCAGTACTTC.

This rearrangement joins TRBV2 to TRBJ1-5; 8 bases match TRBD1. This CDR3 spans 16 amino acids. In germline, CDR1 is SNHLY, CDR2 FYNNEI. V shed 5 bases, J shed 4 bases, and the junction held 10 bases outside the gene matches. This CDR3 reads CASSTEGQVGNQPQHF. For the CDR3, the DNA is TGTGCCAGCAGTACCGAGGGACAGGTGGGAAATCAGCCCCAGCATTTT.

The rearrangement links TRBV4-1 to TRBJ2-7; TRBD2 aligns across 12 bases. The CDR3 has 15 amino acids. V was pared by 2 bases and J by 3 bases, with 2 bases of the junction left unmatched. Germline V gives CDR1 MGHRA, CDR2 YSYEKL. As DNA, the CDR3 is TGCGCCAGCAGCCAACCGGGACTAGCGGGCTACGAGCAGTACTTC. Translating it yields CASSQPGLAGYEQYF.

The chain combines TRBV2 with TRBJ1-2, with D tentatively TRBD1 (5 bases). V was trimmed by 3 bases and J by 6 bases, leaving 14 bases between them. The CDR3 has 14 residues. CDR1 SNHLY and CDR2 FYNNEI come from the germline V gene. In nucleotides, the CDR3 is TGTGCCAGCAGTGACCTCGGGGGAAGGGATGGCTACACCTTC. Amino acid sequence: CASSDLGGRDGYTF.

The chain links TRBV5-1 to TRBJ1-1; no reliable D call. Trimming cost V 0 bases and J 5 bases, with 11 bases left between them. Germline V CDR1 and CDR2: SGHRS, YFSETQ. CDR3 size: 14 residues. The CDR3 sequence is CASSLEGSRTEAFF. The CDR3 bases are TGCGCCAGCAGCTTGGAAGGGAGCCGGACTGAAGCTTTCTTT.

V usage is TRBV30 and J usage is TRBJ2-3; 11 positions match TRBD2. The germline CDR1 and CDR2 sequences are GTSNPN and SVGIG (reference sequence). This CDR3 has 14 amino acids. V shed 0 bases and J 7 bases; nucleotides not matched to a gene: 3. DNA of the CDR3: TGTGCCTGGAGTGTTGTAGCGGGAGGGCATACGCAGTATTTT. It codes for CAWSVVAGGHTQYF.

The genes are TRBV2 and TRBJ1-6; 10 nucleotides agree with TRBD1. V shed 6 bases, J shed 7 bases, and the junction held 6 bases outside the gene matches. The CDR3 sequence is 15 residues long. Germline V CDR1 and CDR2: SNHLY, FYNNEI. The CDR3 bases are TGTGCCAGCAGGGGGACAGGGGCGTCCAATTCACCCCTCCACTTT. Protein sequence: CASRGTGASNSPLHF.

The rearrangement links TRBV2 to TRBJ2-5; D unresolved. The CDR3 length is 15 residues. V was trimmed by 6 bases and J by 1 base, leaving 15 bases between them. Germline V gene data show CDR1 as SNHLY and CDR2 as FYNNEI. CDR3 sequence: CASSVKRQSQETQYF. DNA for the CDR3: TGTGCCAGCAGCGTAAAGAGGCAGTCCCAAGAGACCCAGTACTTC. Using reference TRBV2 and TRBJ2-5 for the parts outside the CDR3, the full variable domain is EPEVTQTPSHQVTQMGQEVILRCVPISNHLYFYWYRQILGQKVEFLVSFYNNEISEKSEIFDDQFSVERPDGSNFTLKIRSTKLEDSAMYFCASSVKRQSQETQYFGPGTRLLVL.

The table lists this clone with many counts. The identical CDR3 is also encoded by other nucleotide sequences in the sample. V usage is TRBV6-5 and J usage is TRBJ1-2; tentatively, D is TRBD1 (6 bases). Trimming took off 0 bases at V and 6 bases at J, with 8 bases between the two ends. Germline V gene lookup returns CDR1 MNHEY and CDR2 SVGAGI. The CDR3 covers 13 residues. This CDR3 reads CASSYSTGDGYTF. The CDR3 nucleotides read TGTGCCAGCAGTTACTCGACAGGTGATGGCTACACCTTC.

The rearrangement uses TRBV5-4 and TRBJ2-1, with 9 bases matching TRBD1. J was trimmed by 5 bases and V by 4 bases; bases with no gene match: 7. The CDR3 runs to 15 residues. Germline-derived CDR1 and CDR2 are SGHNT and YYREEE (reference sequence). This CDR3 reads CASSPTGQGHNEQFF. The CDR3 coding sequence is TGTGCCAGCAGCCCAACGGGACAGGGCCACAATGAGCAGTTCTTC.

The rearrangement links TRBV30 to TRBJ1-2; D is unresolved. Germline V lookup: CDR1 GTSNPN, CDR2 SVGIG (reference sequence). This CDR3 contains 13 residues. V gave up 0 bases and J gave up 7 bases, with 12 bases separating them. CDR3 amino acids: CAWSVRESGGYTF. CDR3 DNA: TGTGCCTGGAGTGTACGGGAGTCTGGTGGCTACACCTTC.

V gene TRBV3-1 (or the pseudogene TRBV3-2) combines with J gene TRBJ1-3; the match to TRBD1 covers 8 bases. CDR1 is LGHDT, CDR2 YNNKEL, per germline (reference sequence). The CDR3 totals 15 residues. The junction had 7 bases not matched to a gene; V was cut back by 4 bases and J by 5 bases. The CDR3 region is CASSPRTGRRNTIYF. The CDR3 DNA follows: TGTGCCAGCAGCCCACGGACAGGGCGAAGAAACACCATATATTTT.

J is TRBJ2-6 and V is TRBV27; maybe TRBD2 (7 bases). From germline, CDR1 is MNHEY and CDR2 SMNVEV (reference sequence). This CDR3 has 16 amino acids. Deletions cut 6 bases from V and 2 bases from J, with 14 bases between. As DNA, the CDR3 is TGTGCCAGCAGGACCACAGGGAGGGCTGGGGCCAACGTCCTGACTTTC. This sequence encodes CASRTTGRAGANVLTF.

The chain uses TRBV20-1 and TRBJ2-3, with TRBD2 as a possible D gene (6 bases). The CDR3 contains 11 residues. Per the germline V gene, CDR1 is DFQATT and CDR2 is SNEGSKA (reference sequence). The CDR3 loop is CSQWRGRQQYF. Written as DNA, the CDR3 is TGCAGCCAGTGGAGGGGTAGGCAGCAGTATTTT.

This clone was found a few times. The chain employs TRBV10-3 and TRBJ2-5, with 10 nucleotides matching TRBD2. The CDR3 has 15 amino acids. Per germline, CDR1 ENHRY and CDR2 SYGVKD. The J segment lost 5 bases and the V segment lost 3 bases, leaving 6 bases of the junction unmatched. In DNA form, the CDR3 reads TGTGCCATCAGTGACCCAGCGGGAGGGCAGGAGACCCAGTACTTC. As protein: CAISDPAGGQETQYF.

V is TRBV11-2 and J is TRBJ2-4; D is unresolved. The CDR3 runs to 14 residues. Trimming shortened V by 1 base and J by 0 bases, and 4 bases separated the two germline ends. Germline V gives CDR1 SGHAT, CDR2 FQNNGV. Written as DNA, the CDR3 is TGTGCCAGCAGCTTAGTCCAAGCCAAAAACATTCAGTACTTC. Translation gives CASSLVQAKNIQYF.

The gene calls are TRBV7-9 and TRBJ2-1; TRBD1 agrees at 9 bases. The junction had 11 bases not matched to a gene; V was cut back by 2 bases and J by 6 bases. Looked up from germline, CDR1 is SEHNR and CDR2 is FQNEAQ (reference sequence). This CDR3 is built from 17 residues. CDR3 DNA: TGTGCCAGCAGCTTAAGAGGGGACAGGGCGTTTGTCAATGAGCAGTTCTTC. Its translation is CASSLRGDRAFVNEQFF.

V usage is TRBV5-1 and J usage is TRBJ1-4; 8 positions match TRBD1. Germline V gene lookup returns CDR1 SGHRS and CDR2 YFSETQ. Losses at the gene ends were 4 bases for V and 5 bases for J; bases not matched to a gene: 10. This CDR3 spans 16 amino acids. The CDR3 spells CASSGSGGRVNEKLFF. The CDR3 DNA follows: TGCGCCAGCAGCGGTTCAGGGGGCAGGGTAAATGAAAAACTGTTTTTT.

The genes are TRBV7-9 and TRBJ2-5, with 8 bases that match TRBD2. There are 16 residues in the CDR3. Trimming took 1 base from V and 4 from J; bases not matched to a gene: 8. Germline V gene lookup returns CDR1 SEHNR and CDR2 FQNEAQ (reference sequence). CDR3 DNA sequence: TGTGCCAGCAGCTTAGTGACGGGAGGGCCGTTAGAGACCCAGTACTTC. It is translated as CASSLVTGGPLETQYF.

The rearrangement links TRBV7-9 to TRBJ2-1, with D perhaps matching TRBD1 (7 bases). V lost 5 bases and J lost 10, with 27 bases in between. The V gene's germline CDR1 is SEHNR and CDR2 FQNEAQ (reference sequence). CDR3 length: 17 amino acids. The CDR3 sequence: CASSAPAAGQRTVEQFF. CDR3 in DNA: TGTGCCAGCAGCGCCCCCGCGGCGGGACAGAGGACGGTGGAGCAGTTCTTC.

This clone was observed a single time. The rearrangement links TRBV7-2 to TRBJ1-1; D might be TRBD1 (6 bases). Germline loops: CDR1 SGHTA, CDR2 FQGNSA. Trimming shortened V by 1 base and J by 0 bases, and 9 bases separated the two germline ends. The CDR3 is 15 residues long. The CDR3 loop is CASSLGGTLNTEAFF. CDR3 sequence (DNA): TGTGCCAGCAGCTTAGGAGGGACACTGAACACTGAAGCTTTCTTT.

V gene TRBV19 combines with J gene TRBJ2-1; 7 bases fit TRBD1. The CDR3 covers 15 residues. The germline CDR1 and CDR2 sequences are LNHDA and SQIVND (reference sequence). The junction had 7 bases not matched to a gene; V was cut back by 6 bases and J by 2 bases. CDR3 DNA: TGTGCCAGTAGGGCGGTACAGGGGACCTACAATGAGCAGTTCTTC. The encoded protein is CASRAVQGTYNEQFF.